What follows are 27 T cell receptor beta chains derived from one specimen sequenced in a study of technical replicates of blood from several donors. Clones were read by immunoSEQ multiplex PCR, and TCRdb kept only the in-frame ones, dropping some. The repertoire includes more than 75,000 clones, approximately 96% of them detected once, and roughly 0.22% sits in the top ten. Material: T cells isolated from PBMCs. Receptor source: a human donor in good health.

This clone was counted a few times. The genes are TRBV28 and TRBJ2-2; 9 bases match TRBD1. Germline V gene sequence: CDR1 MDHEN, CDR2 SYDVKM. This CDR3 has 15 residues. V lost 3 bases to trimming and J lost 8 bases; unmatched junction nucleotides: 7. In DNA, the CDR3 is TGTGCCAGCAGTTTCCAACAGGGGGCTTCAGGGGAGCTGTTTTTT. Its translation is CASSFQQGASGELFF.

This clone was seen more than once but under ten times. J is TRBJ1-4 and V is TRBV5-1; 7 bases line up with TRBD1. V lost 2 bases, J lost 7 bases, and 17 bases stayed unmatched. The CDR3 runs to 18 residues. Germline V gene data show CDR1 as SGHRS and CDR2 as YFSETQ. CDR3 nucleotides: TGCGCCAGCAGCTTCTACCCCCCTAACAGGGGTCAAAGTGAAAAACTGTTTTTT. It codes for CASSFYPPNRGQSEKLFF.

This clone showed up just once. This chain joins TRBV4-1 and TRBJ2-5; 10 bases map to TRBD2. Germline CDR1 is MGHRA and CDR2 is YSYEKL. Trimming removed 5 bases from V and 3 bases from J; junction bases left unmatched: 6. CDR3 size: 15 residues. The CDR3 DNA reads TGCGCCAGCAGCTACCGGACTAGCGGAAAAGAGACCCAGTACTTC. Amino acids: CASSYRTSGKETQYF.

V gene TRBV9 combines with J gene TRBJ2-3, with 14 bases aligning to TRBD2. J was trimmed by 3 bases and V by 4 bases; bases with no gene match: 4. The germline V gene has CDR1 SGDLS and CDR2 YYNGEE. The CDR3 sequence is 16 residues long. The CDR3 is CASSSGLAGVTDTQYF. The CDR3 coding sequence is TGTGCCAGCAGCTCGGGACTAGCGGGAGTGACAGATACGCAGTATTTT.

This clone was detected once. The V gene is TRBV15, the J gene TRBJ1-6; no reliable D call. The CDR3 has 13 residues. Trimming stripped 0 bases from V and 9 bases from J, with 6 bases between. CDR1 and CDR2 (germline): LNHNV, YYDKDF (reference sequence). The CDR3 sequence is CATSRDLRSPLHF. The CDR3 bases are TGTGCCACCAGCAGAGATCTGCGTTCACCCCTCCACTTT.

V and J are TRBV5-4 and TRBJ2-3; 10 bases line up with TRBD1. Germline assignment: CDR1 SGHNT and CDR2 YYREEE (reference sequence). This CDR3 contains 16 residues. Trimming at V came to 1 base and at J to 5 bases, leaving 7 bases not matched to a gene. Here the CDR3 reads CASSLLGTGVEDTQYF. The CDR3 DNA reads TGTGCCAGCAGCTTGCTGGGGACAGGGGTGGAAGATACGCAGTATTTT.

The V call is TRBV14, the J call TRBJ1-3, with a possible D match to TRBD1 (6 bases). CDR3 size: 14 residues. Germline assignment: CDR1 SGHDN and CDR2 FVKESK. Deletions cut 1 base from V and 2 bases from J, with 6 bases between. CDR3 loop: CASSQAGAGNTIYF. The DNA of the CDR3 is TGTGCCAGCAGCCAAGCAGGGGCTGGAAACACCATATATTTT.

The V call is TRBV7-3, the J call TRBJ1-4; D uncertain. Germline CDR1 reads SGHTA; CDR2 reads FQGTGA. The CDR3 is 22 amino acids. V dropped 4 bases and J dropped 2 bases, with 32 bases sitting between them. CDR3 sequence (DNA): TGTGCCAGCAGCTCCGACCGGGAGCCCGTAAGGTGCGAGGTAGGGACTAATGAAAAACTGTTTTTT. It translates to CASSSDREPVRCEVGTNEKLFF.

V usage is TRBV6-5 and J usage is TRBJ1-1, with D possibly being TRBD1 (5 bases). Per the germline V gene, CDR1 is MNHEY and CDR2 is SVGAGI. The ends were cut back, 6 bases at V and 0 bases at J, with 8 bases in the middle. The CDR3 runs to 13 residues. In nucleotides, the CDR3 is TGTGCCAGCAGCCGACAGCTGAACACTGAAGCTTTCTTT. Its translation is CASSRQLNTEAFF.

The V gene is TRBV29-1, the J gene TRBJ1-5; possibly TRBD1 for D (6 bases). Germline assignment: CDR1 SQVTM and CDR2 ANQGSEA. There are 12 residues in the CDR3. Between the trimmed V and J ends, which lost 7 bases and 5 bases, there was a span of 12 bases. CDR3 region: CSAGGADQPQHF. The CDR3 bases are TGCAGCGCCGGGGGGGCGGATCAGCCCCAGCATTTT. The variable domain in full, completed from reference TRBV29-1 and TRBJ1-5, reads SAVISQKPSRDICQRGTSLTIQCQVDSQVTMMFWYRQQPGQSLTLIATANQGSEATYESGFVIDKFPISRPNLTFSTLTVSNMSPEDSSIYLCSAGGADQPQHFGDGTRLSIL.

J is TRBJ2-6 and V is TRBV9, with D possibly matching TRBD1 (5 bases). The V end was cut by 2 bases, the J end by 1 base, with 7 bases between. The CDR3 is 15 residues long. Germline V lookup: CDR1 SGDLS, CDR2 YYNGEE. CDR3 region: CASSVTASGANVLTF. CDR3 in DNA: TGTGCCAGCAGCGTGACAGCATCTGGGGCCAACGTCCTGACTTTC.

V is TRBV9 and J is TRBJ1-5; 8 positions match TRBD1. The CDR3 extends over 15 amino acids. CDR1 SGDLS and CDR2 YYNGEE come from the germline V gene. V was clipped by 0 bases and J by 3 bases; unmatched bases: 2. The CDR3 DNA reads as TGTGCCAGCAGCGTAGGACAGGGGTTCAATCAGCCCCAGCATTTT. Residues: CASSVGQGFNQPQHF.

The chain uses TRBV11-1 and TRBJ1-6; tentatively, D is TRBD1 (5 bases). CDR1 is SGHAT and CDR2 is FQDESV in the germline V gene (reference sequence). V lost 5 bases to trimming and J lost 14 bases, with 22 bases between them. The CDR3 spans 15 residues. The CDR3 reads CASSPAGRSPSSLHF. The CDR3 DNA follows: TGTGCCAGCAGCCCCGCGGGGCGGTCCCCAAGTTCCCTCCACTTT.

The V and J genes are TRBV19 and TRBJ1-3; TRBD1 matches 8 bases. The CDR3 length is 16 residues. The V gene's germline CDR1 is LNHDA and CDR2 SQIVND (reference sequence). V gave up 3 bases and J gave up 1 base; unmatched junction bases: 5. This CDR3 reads CASSIPQGASGNTIYF. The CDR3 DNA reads TGTGCCAGTAGTATTCCCCAGGGGGCATCTGGAAACACCATATATTTT.

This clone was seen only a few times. In DNA, the CDR3 is TGTGCCAGCAGCTTTCCGGGAGGCTATGGCTACACCTTC. As protein: CASSFPGGYGYTF. J is TRBJ1-2 and V is TRBV7-6; D unclear. Germline CDR1 is SGHVS and CDR2 is FNYEAQ. The CDR3 length is 13 residues. The germline V and J ends were trimmed by 3 bases and 4 bases, with 9 bases remaining between them.

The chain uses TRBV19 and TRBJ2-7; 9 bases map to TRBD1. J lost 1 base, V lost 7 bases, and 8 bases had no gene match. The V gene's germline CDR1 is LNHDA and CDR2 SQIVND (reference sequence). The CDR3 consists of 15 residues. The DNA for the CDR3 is TGTGCCAGTATGGAAACCGGGACAGGGTCCTACGAGCAGTACTTC. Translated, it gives CASMETGTGSYEQYF.

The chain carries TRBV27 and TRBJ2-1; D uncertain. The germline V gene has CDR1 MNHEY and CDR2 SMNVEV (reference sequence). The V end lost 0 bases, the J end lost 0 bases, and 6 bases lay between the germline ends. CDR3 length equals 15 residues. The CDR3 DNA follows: TGTGCCAGCAGTTTATCCCTGAGCTCCTACAATGAGCAGTTCTTC. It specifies CASSLSLSSYNEQFF.

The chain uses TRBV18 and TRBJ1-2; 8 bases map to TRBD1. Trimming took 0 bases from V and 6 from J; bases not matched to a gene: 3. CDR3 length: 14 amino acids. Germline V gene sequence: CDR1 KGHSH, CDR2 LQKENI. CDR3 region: CASSPPTGAHGYTF. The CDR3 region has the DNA TGTGCCAGCTCACCACCGACAGGGGCCCATGGCTACACCTTC. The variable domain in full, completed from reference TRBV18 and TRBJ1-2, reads NAGVMQNPRHLVRRRGQEARLRCSPMKGHSHVYWYRQLPEEGLKFMVYLQKENIIDESGMPKERFSAEFPKEGPSILRIQQVVRGDSAAYFCASSPPTGAHGYTFGSGTRLTVV.

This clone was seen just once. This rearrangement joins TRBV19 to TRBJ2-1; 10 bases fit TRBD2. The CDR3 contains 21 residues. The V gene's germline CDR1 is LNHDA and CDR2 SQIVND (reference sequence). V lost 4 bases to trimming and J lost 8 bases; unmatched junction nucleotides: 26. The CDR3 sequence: CASSTPSYVKVPAGGLDEQFF. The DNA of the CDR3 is TGTGCCAGTAGTACCCCTTCCTACGTGAAAGTCCCAGCGGGAGGGTTGGATGAGCAGTTCTTC.

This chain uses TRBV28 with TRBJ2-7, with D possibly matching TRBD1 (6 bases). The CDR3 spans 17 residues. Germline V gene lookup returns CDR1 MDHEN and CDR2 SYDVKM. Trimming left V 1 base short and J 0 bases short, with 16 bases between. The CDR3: CASSLSWQGPPSYEQYF. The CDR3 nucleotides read TGTGCCAGCAGTTTATCCTGGCAGGGGCCTCCCTCCTACGAGCAGTACTTC.

This CDR3 is CARSYTGLDYGYTF. The CDR3 nucleotides read TGTGCCAGAAGCTATACAGGGTTAGACTATGGCTACACCTTC. V is TRBV5-3 and J is TRBJ1-2; D might be TRBD1 (6 bases). TRBV5-3 is an ORF, with its function uncertain. V lost 3 bases and J 3 bases, leaving 12 bases between the germline ends. There are 14 residues in the CDR3.

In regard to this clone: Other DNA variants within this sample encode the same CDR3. CDR3 bases: TGCAGTGCTAGTGAGGAGACCCAGTACTTC. Translating gives CSASEETQYF. J is TRBJ2-5 and V is TRBV20-1; D unclear. Trimming shortened V by 3 bases and J by 5 bases, and 4 bases separated the two germline ends. The length of the CDR3 is 10 residues. Germline V gene lookup returns CDR1 DFQATT and CDR2 SNEGSKA (reference sequence).

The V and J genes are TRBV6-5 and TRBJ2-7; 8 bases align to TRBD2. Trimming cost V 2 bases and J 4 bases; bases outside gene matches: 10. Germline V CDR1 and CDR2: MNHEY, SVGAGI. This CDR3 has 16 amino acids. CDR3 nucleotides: TGTGCCAGCAGTTACCCCGGGGGGGAGGGACCTTACGAGCAGTACTTC. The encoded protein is CASSYPGGEGPYEQYF.

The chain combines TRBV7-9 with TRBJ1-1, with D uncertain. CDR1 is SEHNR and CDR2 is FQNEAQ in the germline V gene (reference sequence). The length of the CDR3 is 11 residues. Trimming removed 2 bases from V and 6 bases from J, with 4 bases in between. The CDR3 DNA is TGTGCCAGCAGCTTAATCGCTGAAGCTTTCTTT. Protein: CASSLIAEAFF.

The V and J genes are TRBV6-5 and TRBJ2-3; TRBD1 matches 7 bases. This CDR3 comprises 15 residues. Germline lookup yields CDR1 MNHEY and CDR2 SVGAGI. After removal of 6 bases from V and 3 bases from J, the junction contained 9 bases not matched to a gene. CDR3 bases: TGTGCCAGCAGCTTATCCGGGACAGAAACAGATACGCAGTATTTT. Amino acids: CASSLSGTETDTQYF.

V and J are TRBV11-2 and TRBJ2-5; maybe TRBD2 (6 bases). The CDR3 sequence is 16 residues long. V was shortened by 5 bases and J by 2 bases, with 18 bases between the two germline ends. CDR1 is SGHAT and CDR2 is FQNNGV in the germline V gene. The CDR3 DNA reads TGTGCCAGCAGCGAACGGGACTCCCCGGATCAAGAGACCCAGTACTTC. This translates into CASSERDSPDQETQYF.

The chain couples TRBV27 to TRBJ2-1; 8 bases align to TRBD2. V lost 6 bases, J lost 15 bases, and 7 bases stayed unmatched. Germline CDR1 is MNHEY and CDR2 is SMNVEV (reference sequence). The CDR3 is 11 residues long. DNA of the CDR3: TGTGCCAGCAGCCCGGGGGGGAGGCTGTTCTTC. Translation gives CASSPGGRLFF.